These 2 T cell receptor beta chains were sequenced from one sample in a study of blood T cell repertoires in COVID-19. The table came from immunoSEQ multiplex PCR; TCRdb's copy has only in-frame clones and leaves some out. The top ten hold roughly 2.9% of the sample, which has about 180,000 clones, roughly 86% seen once. The sample taken for sequencing was peripheral blood. The receptors come from a woman aged 30 to 39 with active or convalescent COVID-19.

V is TRBV2 and J is TRBJ2-5; 7 nucleotides line up with TRBD2. Germline V gene sequence: CDR1 SNHLY, CDR2 FYNNEI. The length of the CDR3 is 13 residues. With V trimmed by 2 bases and J by 5 bases, 2 bases remained unmatched. This CDR3 is CASSEQGGETQYF. In DNA, the CDR3 is TGTGCCAGCAGTGAACAGGGAGGGGAGACCCAGTACTTC.

This clone has only one observation. CDR3 sequence: CSASGHYGYTF. CDR3 sequence (DNA): TGCAGTGCAAGTGGGCACTATGGCTACACCTTC. The chain joins TRBV20-1 to TRBJ1-2; D ambiguous. This CDR3 spans 11 amino acids. The V and J ends lost 6 bases and 3 bases respectively, with 8 bases between them. Per the germline V gene, CDR1 is DFQATT and CDR2 is SNEGSKA (reference sequence).